This T cell receptor beta chain originates from a study of blood T cell repertoires in COVID-19. Study information: The origin of the acute and convalescent COVID-19 samples was the United States, Italy and Spain.

CDR3 length: 14 amino acids. V was shortened by 6 bases and J by 2 bases, with 14 bases between the two germline ends. Germline CDR1 is SNHLY and CDR2 is FYNNEI. Authors' methods: The authors estimated nucleated cell counts from reference gene primer amplification. The method was immunoSEQ multiplex PCR; TCRdb's version includes in-frame clones alone and lacks a portion of them. That table gives V, J and clone size, and the DNA gave D and trimming. The table lists under 85,000 clones, more than 70% of them singletons. The sample was peripheral blood. The TCR comes from a man in his forties or fifties with active COVID-19. The V and J genes are TRBV2 and TRBJ2-7; D ambiguous. The CDR3 spells CASRRQTTTYEQYF. The CDR3 DNA reads TGTGCCAGCAGGCGGCAGACCACTACCTACGAGCAGTACTTC.